The 8 T cell receptor beta chains presented below share a single source sample, sequenced in a study of blood T cell repertoires in COVID-19. Sequenced by immunoSEQ multiplex PCR; TCRdb stores in-frame clones only, minus some. The table has some 250,000 clones, about 90% seen once. Sequencing used peripheral blood. Receptor source: a man in his fifties or sixties who had recovered from COVID-19.

The V call is TRBV3-1 (or the pseudogene TRBV3-2), the J call TRBJ1-2, with TRBD1 matching over 8 bases. The CDR3 is 14 residues long. With 5 bases clipped from V and 6 bases from J, the junction kept 8 bases outside the gene matches. Germline assignment: CDR1 LGHDT and CDR2 YNNKEL (reference sequence). DNA for the CDR3: TGTGCCAGCAGCATTTACGGGACAGGCGATGGCTACACCTTC. Its protein is CASSIYGTGDGYTF.

The rearrangement links TRBV5-1 to TRBJ1-3, with D possibly TRBD1 on 6 matching bases. V was shortened by 4 bases and J by 2 bases, with 13 bases between the two germline ends. Germline values: CDR1 SGHRS, CDR2 YFSETQ. The CDR3 is 15 residues long. For the CDR3, the DNA is TGCGCCAGCAGCCCAAATGGACAGACTGGAAACACCATATATTTT. It yields the protein CASSPNGQTGNTIYF.

V gene TRBV13 combines with J gene TRBJ2-7; no clear D gene. This CDR3 is 14 amino acids long. Trimming took 5 bases from V and 3 from J, leaving 14 bases between them. The germline gives CDR1 PRHDT, CDR2 FYEKMQ (reference sequence). In nucleotides, the CDR3 is TGTGCCAGCAGCGGCGATACAGACGGCTACGAGCAGTACTTC. Translating gives CASSGDTDGYEQYF.

This clone was seen just once. Here the CDR3 reads CASSQDAEEAYEQYF. The DNA of the CDR3 is TGCGCCAGCAGCCAAGATGCGGAGGAGGCGTACGAGCAGTACTTC. This chain connects TRBV4-1 to TRBJ2-7; TRBD2 might be the D (5 bases). Trimming left V 0 bases short and J 4 bases short, with 13 bases between. Germline loops: CDR1 MGHRA, CDR2 YSYEKL. The CDR3 extends over 15 amino acids.

The chain uses TRBV19 and TRBJ1-2, with TRBD1 matching 7 bases. The CDR3 loop spans 18 amino acids. CDR1 LNHDA and CDR2 SQIVND come from the germline V gene (reference sequence). V gave up 6 bases and J gave up 0 bases; unmatched junction bases: 16. The CDR3 nucleotides are TGTGCCAGTAGGCGACTCGGGGACAGCACTAATTCTAACTATGGCTACACCTTC. As protein: CASRRLGDSTNSNYGYTF. Complete variable domain (other parts from reference TRBV19 and TRBJ1-2): DGGITQSPKYLFRKEGQNVTLSCEQNLNHDAMYWYRQDPGQGLRLIYYSQIVNDFQKGDIAEGYSVSREKKESFPLTVTSAQKNPTAFYLCASRRLGDSTNSNYGYTFGSGTRLTVV.

The genes are TRBV6-5 and TRBJ1-1, with D perhaps matching TRBD1 (6 bases). There are 15 residues in the CDR3. The V end lost 8 bases, the J end lost 0 bases, and 16 bases lay between the germline ends. The germline V gene encodes CDR1 MNHEY and CDR2 SVGAGI. CDR3 bases: TGTGCCAGCCTCAAAGGGCGGGGGCTGAACACTGAAGCTTTCTTT. Translation: CASLKGRGLNTEAFF.

CDR3 sequence reads: CASSPLIENIQYF. The CDR3 coding sequence is TGTGCCAGCAGCCCCTTAATAGAAAACATTCAGTACTTC. The chain recombines TRBV6-5 with TRBJ2-4; D remains ambiguous. Germline V lookup: CDR1 MNHEY, CDR2 SVGAGI. CDR3 length: 13 residues. The V end lost 6 bases, the J end lost 5 bases, and 11 bases lay between the germline ends.

The chain joins TRBV18 to TRBJ2-4; D possibly corresponds to TRBD1 (6 bases). Trimming stripped 2 bases from V and 7 bases from J, with 12 bases between. The length of the CDR3 is 14 residues. Germline V gene data show CDR1 as KGHSH and CDR2 as LQKENI. CDR3 protein: CASSPTGHGNIQYF. DNA of the CDR3: TGTGCCAGCTCACCAACGGGACATGGGAACATTCAGTACTTC.